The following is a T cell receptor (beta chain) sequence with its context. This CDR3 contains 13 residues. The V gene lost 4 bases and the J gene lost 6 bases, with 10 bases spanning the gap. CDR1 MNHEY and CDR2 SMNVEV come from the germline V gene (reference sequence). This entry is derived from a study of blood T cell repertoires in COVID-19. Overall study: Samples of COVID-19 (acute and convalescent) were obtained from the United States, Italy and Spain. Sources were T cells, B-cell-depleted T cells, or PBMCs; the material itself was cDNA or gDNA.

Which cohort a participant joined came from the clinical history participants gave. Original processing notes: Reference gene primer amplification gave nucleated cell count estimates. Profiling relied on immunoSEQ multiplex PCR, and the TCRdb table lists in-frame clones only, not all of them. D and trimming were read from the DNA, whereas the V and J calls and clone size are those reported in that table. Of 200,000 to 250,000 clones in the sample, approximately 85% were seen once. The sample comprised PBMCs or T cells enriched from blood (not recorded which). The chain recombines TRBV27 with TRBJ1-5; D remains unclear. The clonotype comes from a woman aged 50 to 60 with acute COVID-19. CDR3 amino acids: CASSSGGGQPQHF. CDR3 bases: TGTGCCAGCAGTTCTGGCGGCGGTCAGCCCCAGCATTTT.